The T cell receptor (beta chain) under discussion was sequenced for a study of cytomegalovirus exposure and HLA in healthy donors. Looking at the study overall: Among roughly 180 million T cells, an earlier analysis found approximately 110 million unique TCR beta sequences.

Primers for the PCR totalled 60 Vbeta and 13 Jbeta. TCRdb keeps only in-frame clones here, not all; method: immunoSEQ multiplex PCR. Among about 140,000 clones listed, more than 70% were seen once. Germline CDR1 MNHNS, CDR2 SASEGT. The V end was cut by 7 bases, the J end by 3 bases, with 13 bases between. CDR3 length: 13 amino acids. V gene TRBV6-1 combines with J gene TRBJ2-7; TRBD1 is a possible D gene (6 bases). The sequenced sample consisted of PBMCs. The origin of this receptor is a man aged 35 to 55 in good health and CMV-seronegative. CDR3 residues: CASKTGPHYEQYF. CDR3 bases: TGTGCCAGCAAGACAGGCCCACACTACGAGCAGTACTTC.